This T cell receptor (beta chain) stems from a study of regulatory T cells in long-lasting Graves disease. Study overall: Antithyroid drugs had been taken by newly diagnosed Graves' patients for under 3 months.

Time point here: newly diagnosed GD, antithyroid drugs for less than 3 months. Scientists built the TCR library using RNA that was extracted from PBMCs. EDTA tubes were used for drawing around 9.7 milliliters of peripheral blood. Study-wide results and limits: Persistent patients had a count of shared public clonotypes (around 2,500) that exceeded that of new patients (around 970). Segments TRBV28, TRBJ1-2 and TRBJ2-5 showed preferential usage in persistent disease.

Researchers made TCR beta libraries by using iRepertoire HTBI primers and running Arm-PCR on CDR3 regions. MiXCR, applied by TCRdb to the multiplex PCR reads, yields one record per CDR3 protein. Here the sample spans roughly 380,000 distinct CDR3 sequences, 15% to 19% being singletons. The V end was cut by 4 bases, the J end by 4 bases, with 21 bases between. The CDR3 consists of 17 residues. Germline values: CDR1 SGHRS, CDR2 YFSETQ. To note about this clonotype: Its specificity is unknown.

The chain joins TRBV5-1 to TRBJ2-1; tentative D call: TRBD2 (7 bases). The material was peripheral blood mononuclear cells (PBMCs), obtained at new diagnosis, from a patient treated with antithyroid drugs. This receptor was identified in a female donor with Graves disease. In DNA form, the CDR3 reads TGCGCCAGCAGCCGAAAGAGGGGGGGCCACTTATACAATGAGCAGTTCTTC. Its protein is CASSRKRGGHLYNEQFF.